These 13 T cell receptor beta chains were sequenced from one sample in a study of T cells in localized non-small cell lung cancer. The protocol was immunoSEQ multiplex PCR, while the TCRdb copy is restricted to in-frame clones and leaves out a portion. The data contain some 28,000 clones, roughly 87% of them singletons. Sequenced material: peripheral blood, taken before any cancer treatment. The source of these receptors is a male donor at least 60 years old with stage I lung adenocarcinoma.

The sample holds one count of this clone. V usage is TRBV5-4 and J usage is TRBJ2-1; 9 bases align to TRBD2. The trim removed 3 bases at V and 0 bases at J, leaving 4 bases unmatched. CDR1 SGHNT and CDR2 YYREEE come from the germline V gene (reference sequence). The length of the CDR3 is 16 residues. CDR3 loop: CASSSLAGTSYNEQFF. The CDR3 coding sequence is TGTGCCAGCAGCTCCCTAGCGGGGACCTCCTACAATGAGCAGTTCTTC.

This clone was seen only once. This rearrangement joins TRBV11-2 to TRBJ1-4; D is possibly TRBD1 (5 bases). The germline V gene has CDR1 SGHAT and CDR2 FQNNGV. CDR3 size: 13 residues. V lost 4 bases, J lost 8 bases, and 11 bases lay in between. The CDR3 spells CASSSGDSEKLFF. Here the CDR3 DNA reads TGTGCCAGCAGCTCAGGAGACAGCGAAAAACTGTTTTTT. The full variable domain, with the rest looked up from reference TRBV11-2 and TRBJ1-4, is EAGVAQSPRYKIIEKRQSVAFWCNPISGHATLYWYQQILGQGPKLLIQFQNNGVVDDSQLPKDRFSAERLKGVDSTLKIQPAKLEDSAVYLCASSSGDSEKLFFGSGTQLSVL.

This clone showed up just once. The chain employs TRBV5-1 and TRBJ2-2; 12 positions agree with TRBD1. Trimming removed 4 bases from V and 4 bases from J; junction bases left unmatched: 5. CDR1 is SGHRS and CDR2 is YFSETQ in the germline V gene. The CDR3 has 16 residues. The CDR3 DNA reads TGCGCCAGCAGCCCGGGACAGGGGGCGGGCACCGGGGAGCTGTTTTTT. It specifies CASSPGQGAGTGELFF.

The genes are TRBV7-6 and TRBJ2-5, with 10 positions matching TRBD2. The CDR3 spans 15 residues. Trimming at V came to 4 bases and at J to 3 bases, leaving 5 bases not matched to a gene. Per germline, CDR1 SGHVS and CDR2 FNYEAQ. CDR3 in DNA: TGTGCCAGCAGCTCTTTTAGCGGGGGGAAAGAGACCCAGTACTTC. Amino acid sequence: CASSSFSGGKETQYF.

The sample holds one count of this clone. V and J are TRBV5-1 and TRBJ1-6, with TRBD1 as a possible D gene (5 bases). V was cut by 0 bases and J by 8 bases, with 12 bases left in between. Germline V gene lookup returns CDR1 SGHRS and CDR2 YFSETQ. The CDR3 is 15 residues long. The CDR3 DNA is TGCGCCAGCAGCTTGGCCGTTGGGGCGGATTCACCCCTCCACTTT. This codes for CASSLAVGADSPLHF.

The gene calls are TRBV15 and TRBJ2-3, with a tentative D call TRBD2 (5 bases). CDR3 length equals 14 residues. The germline V gene has CDR1 LNHNV and CDR2 YYDKDF (reference sequence). V lost 0 bases and J lost 10, with 14 bases in between. In nucleotides, the CDR3 is TGTGCCACCAGCAGAGACCTAGCAGCCCCTTCGCAGTATTTT. Its protein is CATSRDLAAPSQYF.

This rearrangement joins TRBV5-8 to TRBJ2-3; D is unclear. Germline V CDR1 and CDR2: SGHTS, YDEGEE. The CDR3 is 13 amino acids. V was shortened by 0 bases and J by 5 bases, with 7 bases between the two germline ends. The CDR3 region is CASSLVHLDTQYF. The CDR3 DNA is TGTGCCAGCAGCTTGGTACACCTAGATACGCAGTATTTT.

The J gene is TRBJ1-2, the V gene TRBV7-6; 7 nucleotides match TRBD1. Germline V gene lookup returns CDR1 SGHVS and CDR2 FNYEAQ. There are 16 residues in the CDR3. Unmatched junction bases numbered 13, after V lost 5 bases and J lost 4 bases. CDR3 in DNA: TGTGCCAGCAGCCAATACGCACAGGGGACGCTCTATGGCTACACCTTC. Protein sequence: CASSQYAQGTLYGYTF. The full variable domain, rest sourced from reference TRBV7-6 and TRBJ1-2, is GAGVSQSPRYKVTKRGQDVALRCDPISGHVSLYWYRQALGQGPEFLTYFNYEAQQDKSGLPNDRFSAERPEGSISTLTIQRTEQRDSAMYRCASSQYAQGTLYGYTFGSGTRLTVV.

The chain is built from TRBV27 and TRBJ2-3, with D possibly being TRBD2 (6 bases). Per the germline V gene, CDR1 is MNHEY and CDR2 is SMNVEV (reference sequence). Trimming removed 1 base at V and 7 bases at J, with 9 bases between. The CDR3 extends over 13 amino acids. CDR3 nucleotides: TGTGCCAGCAGTTTATTGGAGGGTTATACGCAGTATTTT. The encoded protein is CASSLLEGYTQYF.

The V call is TRBV5-1, the J call TRBJ1-5; D call uncertain. This CDR3 has 12 residues. Germline V gene sequence: CDR1 SGHRS, CDR2 YFSETQ. V was cut by 4 bases and J by 4 bases, with 6 bases left in between. The CDR3 bases are TGCGCCAGCAGCCTACTGAATCAGCCCCAGCATTTT. Its translation is CASSLLNQPQHF.

The rearrangement links TRBV7-2 to TRBJ1-6, with D possibly being TRBD1 (6 bases). V was shortened by 1 base and J by 3 bases, with 10 bases between the two germline ends. Germline V gene sequence: CDR1 SGHTA, CDR2 FQGNSA. The CDR3 contains 16 residues. This chain's CDR3 is CASSLVGGNYNSPLHF. The CDR3 nucleotides are TGTGCCAGCAGCTTAGTGGGGGGCAACTATAATTCACCCCTCCACTTT. The variable domain in full, completed from reference TRBV7-2 and TRBJ1-6, reads GAGVSQSPSNKVTEKGKDVELRCDPISGHTALYWYRQSLGQGLEFLIYFQGNSAPDKSGLPSDRFSAERTGGSVSTLTIQRTQQEDSAVYLCASSLVGGNYNSPLHFGNGTRLTVT.

The gene calls are TRBV10-1 and TRBJ1-1; no clear D. Germline assignment: CDR1 WNHNN and CDR2 SYGVQD (reference sequence). Trimming took off 2 bases at V and 3 bases at J, with 7 bases between the two ends. CDR3 length: 13 amino acids. CDR3 residues: CASSEGMYTEAFF. CDR3 sequence (DNA): TGCGCCAGCAGTGAGGGGATGTACACTGAAGCTTTCTTT.

The J gene is TRBJ2-2, the V gene TRBV30; D is unclear. The CDR3 loop spans 12 amino acids. Germline-derived CDR1 and CDR2 are GTSNPN and SVGIG (reference sequence). The ends were cut back, 1 base at V and 5 bases at J, with 5 bases in the middle. CDR3 amino acids: CAWSAQTGELFF. The CDR3 region has the DNA TGTGCCTGGAGTGCCCAGACCGGGGAGCTGTTTTTT.